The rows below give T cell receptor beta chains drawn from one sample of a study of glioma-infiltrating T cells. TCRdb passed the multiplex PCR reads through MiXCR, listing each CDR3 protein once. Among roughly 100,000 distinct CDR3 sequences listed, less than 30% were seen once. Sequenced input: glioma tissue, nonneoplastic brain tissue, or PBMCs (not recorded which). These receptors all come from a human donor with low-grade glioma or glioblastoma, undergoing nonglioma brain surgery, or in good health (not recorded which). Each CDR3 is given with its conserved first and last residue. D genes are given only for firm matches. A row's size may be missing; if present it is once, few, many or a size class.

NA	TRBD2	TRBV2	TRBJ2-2	CASSALGLAGGELFF	TGTGCCAGCAGTGCCCTGGGACTAGCTGGCGGGGAGCTGTTTTTT
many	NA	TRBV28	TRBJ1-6	CASSSGIEPLHF	TGTGCCAGCAGCTCGGGGATAGAGCCCCTCCACTTT
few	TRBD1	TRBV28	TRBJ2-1	CASSLGTGRLEWTMSSYNEQFF	TGTGCCAGCAGTCTAGGGACAGGGCGTCTCGAATGGACTATGAGCTCCTACAATGAGCAGTTCTTC
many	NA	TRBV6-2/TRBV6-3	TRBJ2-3	CASSYRGAEGDTQYF	TGTGCCAGCAGTTACCGGGGGGCCGAAGGAGATACGCAGTATTTT
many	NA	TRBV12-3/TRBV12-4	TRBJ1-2	CASSLTGNYGYTF	TGTGCCAGCAGCTTAACAGGGAACTATGGCTACACCTTC
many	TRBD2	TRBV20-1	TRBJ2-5	CSARDGGVQETQYF	TGCAGTGCTAGAGATGGGGGGGTCCAAGAGACCCAGTACTTC
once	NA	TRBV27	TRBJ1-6	CASSPSGARENSPLHF	TGTGCCAGCAGTCCGAGCGGGGCCAGGGAGAATTCACCCCTCCACTTT
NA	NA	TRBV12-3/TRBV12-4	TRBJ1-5	CASSFVGGQPQHF	TGTGCCAGCAGTTTTGTGGGCGGGCAGCCCCAGCATTTT
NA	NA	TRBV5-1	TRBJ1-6	CASSLAGSQSSYNSPLHF	TGCGCCAGCAGCTTGGCGGGGTCCCAGAGCTCCTATAATTCACCCCTCCACTTT
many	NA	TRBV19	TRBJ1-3	CASSVRERGNTIYF	TGTGCCAGCAGCGTACGAGAACGAGGAAACACCATATATTTT
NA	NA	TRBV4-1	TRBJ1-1	CASSQEPGHTEAFF	TGCGCCAGCAGCCAAGAACCGGGCCACACTGAAGCTTTCTTT
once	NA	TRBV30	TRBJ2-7	CAWSVGLSYEQYF	TGTGCCTGGAGTGTCGGACTATCCTACGAGCAGTACTTC
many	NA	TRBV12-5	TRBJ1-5	CASGLAHFLASNQPQHF	TGTGCTAGTGGTTTGGCCCACTTCTTGGCGAGCAATCAGCCCCAGCATTTT
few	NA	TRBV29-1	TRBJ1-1	CSVNDRQNTEAFF	TGCAGCGTTAATGACAGACAGAACACTGAAGCTTTCTTT
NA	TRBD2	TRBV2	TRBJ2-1	CASSELAGSINEQFF	TGTGCCAGCAGTGAATTAGCGGGCTCAATCAATGAGCAGTTCTTC
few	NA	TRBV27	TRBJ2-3	CASSFDQEGGTDTQYF	TGTGCCAGCAGTTTTGATCAGGAAGGAGGCACAGATACGCAGTATTTT
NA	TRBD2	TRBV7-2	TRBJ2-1	CASSYGGVRNEQFF	TGTGCCAGCAGCTACGGGGGGGTTCGCAATGAGCAGTTCTTC
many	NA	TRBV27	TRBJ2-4	CASSDQGAKNIQYF	TGTGCCAGCAGTGATCAGGGGGCCAAAAACATTCAGTACTTC
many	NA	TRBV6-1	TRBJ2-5	CASSLGSSVQETQYF	TGTGCCAGCAGTCTTGGGTCTAGCGTACAAGAGACCCAGTACTTC
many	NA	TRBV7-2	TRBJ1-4	CASSSGTGNEKLFF	TGTGCCAGCAGCTCAGGAACAGGAAATGAAAAACTGTTTTTT
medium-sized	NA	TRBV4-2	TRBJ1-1	CASSQADGNTEAFF	TGTGCCAGCAGCCAAGCGGACGGGAACACTGAAGCTTTCTTT
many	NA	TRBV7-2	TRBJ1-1	CASSFSRNTEAFF	TGTGCCAGCAGCTTCTCAAGGAACACTGAAGCTTTCTTT
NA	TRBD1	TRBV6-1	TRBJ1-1	CASNRQGSTKAFF	TGTGCCAGCAATAGACAGGGAAGTACTAAAGCTTTCTTT
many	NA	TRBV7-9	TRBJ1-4	CASSFAGTAAEKLFF	TGTGCCAGCAGCTTCGCCGGAACTGCAGCTGAAAAACTGTTTTTT
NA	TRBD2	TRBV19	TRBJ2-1	CASSPGVAGNSYNEQFF	TGTGCCAGTAGTCCCGGGGTAGCGGGGAACTCCTACAATGAGCAGTTCTTC
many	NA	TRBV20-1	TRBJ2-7	CSASTGPGQYF	TGCAGTGCTTCAACAGGGCCGGGGCAGTACTTC
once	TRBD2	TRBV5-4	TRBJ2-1	CASSSQAGGLGEKFF	TGTGCCAGCAGCTCCCAAGCGGGGGGGCTAGGAGAGAAGTTCTTC
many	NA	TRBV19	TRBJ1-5	CASSRGINQPQHF	TGTGCCAGTAGTAGGGGAATCAATCAGCCCCAGCATTTT
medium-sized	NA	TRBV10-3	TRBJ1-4	CAISESLGDGGHEKLFF	TGTGCCATCAGTGAGTCACTGGGGGATGGTGGACATGAAAAACTGTTTTTT
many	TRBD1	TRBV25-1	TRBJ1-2	CASSEYMGQGYGYTF	TGTGCCAGCAGTGAATATATGGGACAGGGGTATGGCTACACCTTC
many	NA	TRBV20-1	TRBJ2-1	CSAPRRGRLDHNEQFF	TGCAGTGCTCCTCGCCGGGGGCGTCTGGATCACAATGAGCAGTTCTTC